These 2 T cell receptor beta chains originate from one sample sequenced in a study of T cell responses to AZD1222 COVID-19 vaccine. TCRdb's copy holds only in-frame clones and misses some; the assay was immunoSEQ multiplex PCR. The data contain tens of thousands of clones, 90% to 95% of them singletons. The specimen was peripheral blood, collected on day 0 of MenACWY control vaccination. The source is an adult in good health.

The V gene is TRBV11-2, the J gene TRBJ1-3; no firm D call. Deletions cut 1 base from V and 1 base from J, with 14 bases between. CDR1 and CDR2 (germline): SGHAT, FQNNGV. This CDR3 contains 17 residues. CDR3 sequence (DNA): TGTGCCAGCAGCTTAGTTGGACCGACCCGTTCTGGAAACACCATATATTTT. It translates to CASSLVGPTRSGNTIYF. Using reference TRBV11-2 and TRBJ1-3 for the parts outside the CDR3, the full variable domain is EAGVAQSPRYKIIEKRQSVAFWCNPISGHATLYWYQQILGQGPKLLIQFQNNGVVDDSQLPKDRFSAERLKGVDSTLKIQPAKLEDSAVYLCASSLVGPTRSGNTIYFGEGSWLTVV.

The rearrangement joins TRBV5-1 to TRBJ1-5; no definite D call. The V and J ends lost 0 bases and 3 bases respectively, with 4 bases between them. This CDR3 contains 13 residues. Germline-derived CDR1 and CDR2 are SGHRS and YFSETQ. DNA for the CDR3: TGCGCCAGCAGCTTGGGGGACAATCAGCCCCAGCATTTT. Its protein product is CASSLGDNQPQHF.